The clone carrying this TCR beta chain has at least ten counts. This entry is derived from a study of early T cells in non-severe SARS-CoV-2 infection. The V and J ends lost 6 bases and 2 bases, in that order; junction bases with no gene match: 14. Germline CDR1 and CDR2: SGHVS and FQNEAQ. This CDR3 is built from 17 residues. As part of library construction, unique molecular identifiers were attached to individual cDNA molecules. MiXCR, applied by TCRdb to the 5' RACE reads, yields one record per CDR3 protein. The table shows under 60,000 distinct CDR3 sequences, with 8.2% occurring only once. Material for sequencing was whole blood. The chain combines TRBV7-8 with TRBJ2-7, with TRBD1 matching over 9 bases. This sequence originates from an adult who was a healthcare worker with PCR-confirmed SARS-CoV-2 infection or an uninfected control (not recorded which). The CDR3 sequence is CASSSDRGFLEAYEQYF. CDR3 sequence (DNA): TGTGCCAGCAGTTCCGACAGGGGGTTTTTAGAAGCCTACGAGCAGTACTTC.